A selection of T cell receptor beta chains follows, all from one sample in a study of cytomegalovirus exposure and HLA in healthy donors. This table comes from immunoSEQ multiplex PCR, and its TCRdb copy is limited to in-frame clones, with some not included. The data include some 200,000 clones; the top ten clones carry over 0.95%. Sample: PBMCs. These receptors originate from a girl aged 2 to 10 in good health and CMV-seropositive. CDR3s include the opening cysteine and the closing phenylalanine or tryptophan. The D gene is left open where the match is weak.

>TRBV6-1|TRBD1|TRBJ1-1
CASSLRADRAEAFF
TGTGCCAGCAGTTTGAGGGCCGACAGGGCCGAAGCTTTCTTT
>TRBV7-6|.|TRBJ2-3
CASSPARANTQYF
TGTGCCAGCAGCCCCGCGAGGGCAAATACGCAGTATTTT
>TRBV5-1|TRBD1|TRBJ2-7
CASSPADTGDNYEQYF
TGCGCCAGCAGCCCGGCGGATACAGGGGACAACTACGAGCAGTACTTC
>TRBV28|TRBD2|TRBJ2-3
CASSNPGTSGTDTQYF
TGTGCCAGCAGTAACCCCGGGACTAGCGGCACAGATACGCAGTATTTT
>TRBV4-2|TRBD2|TRBJ2-7
CASRDTSGRNYEQYF
TGTGCCAGCAGGGATACTAGCGGGAGAAACTACGAGCAGTACTTC
>TRBV5-1|.|TRBJ1-5
CASSPDSYNQPQHF
TGCGCCAGCAGCCCGGACAGCTACAATCAGCCCCAGCATTTT
>TRBV29-1|TRBD1|TRBJ1-1
CSVVPAWDRHMNTEAFF
TGCAGCGTTGTTCCTGCGTGGGACAGGCACATGAACACTGAAGCTTTCTTT
>TRBV19|TRBD2|TRBJ2-3
CASSHVPSGVTDTQYF
TGTGCCAGTAGCCATGTACCTAGCGGGGTCACAGATACGCAGTATTTT
>TRBV11-2|.|TRBJ2-1
CASSDHRSLGSYNEQFF
TGTGCCAGCAGCGATCACCGTAGCCTTGGCTCCTACAATGAGCAGTTCTTC
>TRBV19|TRBD2|TRBJ2-1
CASRLTLTSELYNEQFF
TGTGCCAGCAGACTAACCCTGACTAGCGAATTATACAATGAGCAGTTCTTC
>TRBV28|.|TRBJ1-1
CASSPQALRRFF
TGTGCCAGCAGTCCACAGGCTTTAAGACGGTTCTTT